These 25 T cell receptor beta chains were sequenced from one sample in a study of identical twins. TCRdb reanalysed the 5' RACE reads using MiXCR and keeps one entry per CDR3 protein. There are 350,000 or so distinct CDR3 sequences in the sample; 9% occur only once, and under 9.5% lies in the top ten. The sequenced sample consisted of naive T cells sorted from blood. Every receptor here comes from a woman aged 45-60 years in good health.

There are many counts of this clonotype. The chain links TRBV29-1 to TRBJ2-7; the D is unclear. V lost 8 bases to trimming and J lost 3 bases, with 11 bases between them. From germline, CDR1 is SQVTM and CDR2 ANQGSEA. CDR3 size: 11 residues. Here the CDR3 reads CSIRTGYEQYF. The DNA for the CDR3 is TGCAGCATTCGGACGGGCTACGAGCAGTACTTC.

This chain links TRBV4-2 with TRBJ2-6; maybe TRBD2 (6 bases). Germline CDR1 LGHNA, CDR2 YNFKEQ. With 1 base removed from V and 4 bases from J, the gap between germline ends came to 17 bases. This CDR3 is 18 amino acids long. The chain's CDR3 is CASSQAPLGRSGANVLTF. CDR3 nucleotides: TGTGCCAGCAGCCAAGCCCCACTAGGGAGGTCCGGGGCCAACGTCCTGACTTTC.

This clonotype was counted ten times or more. The chain recombines TRBV12-3 or TRBV12-4 with TRBJ2-3, with D perhaps matching TRBD2 (5 bases). This CDR3 has 15 residues. The V and J ends lost 2 bases and 5 bases respectively, with 14 bases between them. CDR3 DNA sequence: TGTGCCAGCAGTTTAATTAGCGAGGGCAAAGATACGCAGTATTTT. Its translation: CASSLISEGKDTQYF.

The rearrangement links TRBV6-5 to TRBJ2-2, with unresolved D. Germline lookup yields CDR1 MNHEY and CDR2 SVGAGI. The CDR3 consists of 17 residues. V was trimmed by 6 bases and J by 0 bases, leaving 17 bases between them. The CDR3 nucleotides read TGTGCCAGCAGCTTAGTACCATTAGGTTCGAACACCGGGGAGCTGTTTTTT. Protein sequence: CASSLVPLGSNTGELFF.

This clonotype was seen only a few times. V and J are TRBV3-1 and TRBJ2-1; no clear D. The CDR3 has 15 residues. V lost 1 base and J lost 7, with 14 bases in between. The germline V gene has CDR1 LGHDT and CDR2 YNNKEL (reference sequence). For the CDR3, the DNA is TGTGCCAGCAGCCAAGGGTGGACGGGTACGAATGAGCAGTTCTTC. Amino acids: CASSQGWTGTNEQFF.

This clonotype was detected a few times. The V gene is TRBV5-5, the J gene TRBJ1-6; no definite D call. The CDR3 loop spans 17 amino acids. Germline CDR1 and CDR2: SGHKS and YYEKEE (reference sequence). Between the trimmed V and J ends, which lost 4 bases and 0 bases, there was a span of 14 bases. The CDR3 sequence: CASSDDLLSSYNSPLHF. CDR3 bases: TGTGCCAGCAGCGACGACTTGCTGAGCTCCTATAATTCACCCCTCCACTTT. Full variable domain (rest looked up from reference TRBV5-5 and TRBJ1-6): DAGVTQSPTHLIKTRGQQVTLRCSPISGHKSVSWYQQVLGQGPQFIFQYYEKEERGRGNFPDRFSARQFPNYSSELNVNALLLGDSALYLCASSDDLLSSYNSPLHFGNGTRLTVT.

The chain links TRBV6-5 to TRBJ1-1, with D uncertain. Trimming stripped 0 bases from V and 4 bases from J, with 6 bases between. Germline values: CDR1 MNHEY, CDR2 SVGAGI. The CDR3 spans 13 residues. The CDR3 sequence is CASSYSESTEAFF. The CDR3, as DNA: TGTGCCAGCAGTTACTCTGAAAGCACTGAAGCTTTCTTT.

The chain has TRBV20-1 and TRBJ2-3; maybe TRBD2 (5 bases). Germline V CDR1 and CDR2: DFQATT, SNEGSKA (reference sequence). The V gene lost 5 bases and the J gene lost 0 bases, with 6 bases spanning the gap. The CDR3 contains 12 residues. The CDR3 reads CSAWRSTDTQYF. The CDR3 region has the DNA TGCAGTGCTTGGAGGAGCACAGATACGCAGTATTTT.

This clonotype was observed a few times. The rearrangement links TRBV29-1 to TRBJ2-7; tentatively, D is TRBD2 (5 bases). The CDR3 spans 13 residues. The V gene's germline CDR1 is SQVTM and CDR2 ANQGSEA. V lost 1 base and J 6 bases, leaving 13 bases between the germline ends. DNA of the CDR3: TGCAGCGTTGAAGTCCCCGGCGGGTTCGAGCAGTACGTC. Protein product: CSVEVPGGFEQYV.

The chain joins TRBV23-1 to TRBJ2-2; 8 nucleotides match TRBD1. TRBV23-1 is recorded as an ORF, its role being uncertain. The CDR3 covers 19 residues. J gave up 0 bases and V 4 bases, and 13 bases lay outside the gene matches. The CDR3 reads CASSRSSIPGQANTGELFF. The DNA for the CDR3 is TGCGCCAGCAGTCGATCATCCATCCCGGGACAGGCGAACACCGGGGAGCTGTTTTTT.

CDR3 DNA sequence: TGTGCCAGCAGTTTTGACAGACGCTACGAGCAGTACGTC. Amino acid sequence: CASSFDRRYEQYV. The chain carries TRBV12-3 or TRBV12-4 and TRBJ2-7; TRBD1 might be the D (5 bases). The ends were cut back, 3 bases at V and 3 bases at J, with 9 bases in the middle. This CDR3 region has 13 residues.

In its sample, this clonotype was seen many times. The chain combines TRBV29-1 with TRBJ2-4, with TRBD1 matching 7 bases. This CDR3 spans 15 amino acids. Unmatched junction bases numbered 6, after V lost 4 bases and J lost 0 bases. In germline, CDR1 is SQVTM, CDR2 ANQGSEA. Here the CDR3 reads CSVGRQGQAKNIQYF. CDR3 sequence (DNA): TGCAGCGTTGGCCGACAGGGTCAAGCCAAAAACATTCAGTACTTC. The variable domain in full, with the rest retrieved from reference TRBV29-1 and TRBJ2-4, is SAVISQKPSRDICQRGTSLTIQCQVDSQVTMMFWYRQQPGQSLTLIATANQGSEATYESGFVIDKFPISRPNLTFSTLTVSNMSPEDSSIYLCSVGRQGQAKNIQYFGAGTRLSVL.

The CDR3 loop is CASTVQGTDTQYF. As DNA, the CDR3 is TGTGCCAGCACCGTACAGGGCACAGATACGCAGTATTTT. The chain is built from TRBV5-4 and TRBJ2-3, with a possible D match to TRBD1 (5 bases). This CDR3 spans 13 amino acids. Germline V gene lookup returns CDR1 SGHNT and CDR2 YYREEE (reference sequence). Trimming cost V 6 bases and J 1 base, with 9 bases left between them. The complete variable domain, with remaining parts taken from reference TRBV5-4 and TRBJ2-3, reads ETGVTQSPTHLIKTRGQQVTLRCSSQSGHNTVSWYQQALGQGPQFIFQYYREEENGRGNFPPRFSGLQFPNYSSELNVNALELDDSALYLCASTVQGTDTQYFGPGTRLTVL.

This clonotype showed up just a few times. This chain joins TRBV4-1 and TRBJ2-1, with TRBD1 matching over 11 bases. Germline CDR1 reads MGHRA; CDR2 reads YSYEKL. Losses at the gene ends were 1 base for V and 6 bases for J; bases not matched to a gene: 8. The CDR3 runs to 17 residues. The CDR3 bases are TGCGCCAGCAGCCAAGGGCGGCCGGGACAGGGGGGCAATGAGCAGTTCTTC. It is translated as CASSQGRPGQGGNEQFF.

In its sample, this clonotype was seen many times. The chain uses TRBV20-1 and TRBJ2-4; 9 nucleotides agree with TRBD1. The CDR3 runs to 15 residues. Germline V lookup: CDR1 DFQATT, CDR2 SNEGSKA (reference sequence). The J segment lost 3 bases and the V segment lost 3 bases, leaving 6 bases of the junction unmatched. In DNA, the CDR3 is TGCAGTGCTAGGCTACAGGGGGCCGGCAAAAACATTCAGTACTTC. This sequence encodes CSARLQGAGKNIQYF.

This clonotype was counted many times. The rearrangement uses TRBV12-3 or TRBV12-4 and TRBJ1-1, with D tentatively TRBD1 (6 bases). The CDR3 has 14 residues. With 10 bases removed from V and 1 base from J, the gap between germline ends came to 16 bases. CDR3 coding DNA: TGTGCCACCCGGCCGGGACACAAGAACACTGAAGCTTTCTTT. Its protein is CATRPGHKNTEAFF.

At least ten counts were recorded for this clonotype. The chain is built from TRBV3-1 and TRBJ2-1, with 9 bases aligning to TRBD2. Trimming took 1 base from V and 7 from J; bases not matched to a gene: 8. CDR1 is LGHDT, CDR2 YNNKEL, per germline (reference sequence). The CDR3 runs to 16 residues. The CDR3 sequence is CASSQVRGGRVNEQFF. CDR3 nucleotide sequence: TGTGCCAGCAGCCAAGTTAGGGGCGGGAGGGTGAATGAGCAGTTCTTC.

This clonotype was seen a single time. A much larger clone sits a single nucleotide away, making a read error possible. This rearrangement joins TRBV15 to TRBJ2-1; D remains unclear. V was clipped by 3 bases and J by 0 bases, with 6 bases between them. Looked up from germline, CDR1 is LNHNV and CDR2 is YYDKDF (reference sequence). The CDR3 loop spans 14 amino acids. In DNA, the CDR3 is TGTGCCACCAGCAGCCAGAGCTCCTACAATGAGCAGTTCTTC. Translating it yields CATSSQSSYNEQFF.

V gene TRBV4-1 combines with J gene TRBJ2-2, with 12 positions matching TRBD2. The trim removed 3 bases at V and 0 bases at J, leaving 5 bases unmatched. This CDR3 contains 18 residues. Germline lookup yields CDR1 MGHRA and CDR2 YSYEKL. The CDR3 nucleotides read TGCGCCAGCAGCCATGCCGGGACTAGCGGGTCGAACACCGGGGAGCTGTTTTTT. This encodes CASSHAGTSGSNTGELFF.

The sample holds a few counts of this clonotype. This CDR3 is CASSQDPVGRGYVQGDYEQYV. CDR3 nucleotide sequence: TGTGCCAGCAGCCAAGACCCTGTGGGCCGCGGATACGTCCAGGGTGACTACGAGCAGTACGTC. The rearrangement uses TRBV14 and TRBJ2-7, with TRBD1 as a possible D gene (5 bases). The CDR3 is 21 residues long. Trimming pared 0 bases from V and 3 bases from J, leaving 30 bases between. Germline V CDR1 and CDR2: SGHDN, FVKESK.

This clonotype was counted many times. V and J are TRBV12-3 or TRBV12-4 and TRBJ1-1; 11 bases are a match to TRBD1. The CDR3 loop spans 14 amino acids. The J segment lost 3 bases and the V segment lost 4 bases, leaving 1 base of the junction unmatched. The chain's CDR3 is CASSWDRGDTEAFF. For the CDR3, the DNA is TGTGCCAGCAGTTGGGACAGGGGGGACACTGAAGCTTTCTTT.

The chain uses TRBV20-1 and TRBJ2-1; TRBD1 or TRBD2 may be the D gene (5 bases each). Trimming left V 3 bases short and J 3 bases short, with 12 bases between. The germline CDR1 and CDR2 sequences are DFQATT and SNEGSKA (reference sequence). This CDR3 has 14 amino acids. The CDR3 DNA reads as TGCAGTGCTAGGCCGGGACCTATCTACAATGAGCAGTTCTTC. It translates to CSARPGPIYNEQFF.

This chain uses TRBV7-7 with TRBJ2-5, with a weak D call TRBD2 (6 bases). This CDR3 spans 14 amino acids. Germline lookup yields CDR1 SSHAT and CDR2 FNYEAQ (reference sequence). The chain's CDR3 is CASGPVGLGKTQYF. Written as DNA, the CDR3 is TGTGCTAGCGGACCCGTGGGCTTGGGAAAGACCCAGTACTTC.

The genes are TRBV7-3 and TRBJ2-1; no clear D. With 5 bases removed from V and 2 bases from J, the gap between germline ends came to 4 bases. Germline V gives CDR1 SGHTA, CDR2 FQGTGA. This CDR3 contains 12 residues. This CDR3 is CASSITYNEQFF. The CDR3 bases are TGTGCCAGCAGCATTACCTACAATGAGCAGTTCTTC.

This rearrangement joins TRBV10-3 to TRBJ1-2; 7 positions match TRBD1. V lost 5 bases to trimming and J lost 11 bases; unmatched junction nucleotides: 11. CDR1 is ENHRY and CDR2 is SYGVKD in the germline V gene. The CDR3 covers 13 residues. CDR3 loop: CAISQDRESSYTF. Here the CDR3 DNA reads TGTGCCATCAGTCAAGACAGGGAGAGTTCATACACCTTC.